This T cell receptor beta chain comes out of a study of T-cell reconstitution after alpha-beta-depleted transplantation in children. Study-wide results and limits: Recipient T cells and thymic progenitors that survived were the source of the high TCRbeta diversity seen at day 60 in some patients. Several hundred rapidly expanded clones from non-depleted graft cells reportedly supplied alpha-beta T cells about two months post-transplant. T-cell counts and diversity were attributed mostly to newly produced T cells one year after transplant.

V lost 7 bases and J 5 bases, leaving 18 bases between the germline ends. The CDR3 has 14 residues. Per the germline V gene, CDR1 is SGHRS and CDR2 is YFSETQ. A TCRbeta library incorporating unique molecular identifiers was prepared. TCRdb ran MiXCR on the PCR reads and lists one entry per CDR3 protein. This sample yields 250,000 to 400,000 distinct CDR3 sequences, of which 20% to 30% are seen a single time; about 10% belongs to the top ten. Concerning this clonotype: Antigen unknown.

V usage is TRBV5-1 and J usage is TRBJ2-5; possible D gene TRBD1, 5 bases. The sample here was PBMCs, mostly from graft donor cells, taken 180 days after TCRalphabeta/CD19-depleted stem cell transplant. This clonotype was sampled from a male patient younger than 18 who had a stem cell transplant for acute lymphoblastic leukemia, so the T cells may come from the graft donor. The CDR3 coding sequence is TGCGCCAGCGGTTTAAGACAGTCCAGGGAGACCCAGTACTTC. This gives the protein CASGLRQSRETQYF.